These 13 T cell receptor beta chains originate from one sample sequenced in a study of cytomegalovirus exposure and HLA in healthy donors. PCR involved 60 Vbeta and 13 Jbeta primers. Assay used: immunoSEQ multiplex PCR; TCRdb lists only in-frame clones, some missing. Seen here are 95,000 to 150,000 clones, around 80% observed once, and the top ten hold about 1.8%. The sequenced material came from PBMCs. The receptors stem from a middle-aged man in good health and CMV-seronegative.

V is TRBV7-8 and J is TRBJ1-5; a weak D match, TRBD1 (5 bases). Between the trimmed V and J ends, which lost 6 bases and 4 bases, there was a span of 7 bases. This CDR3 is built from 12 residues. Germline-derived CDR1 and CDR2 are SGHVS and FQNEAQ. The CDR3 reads CASRTENQPQHF. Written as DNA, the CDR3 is TGTGCCAGCAGGACAGAGAATCAGCCCCAGCATTTT.

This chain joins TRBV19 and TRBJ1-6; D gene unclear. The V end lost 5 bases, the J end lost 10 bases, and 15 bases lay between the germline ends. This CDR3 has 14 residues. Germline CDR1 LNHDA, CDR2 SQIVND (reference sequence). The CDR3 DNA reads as TGTGCCAGTAGTCCTGGGCAGTTTTACTCACCCCTCCACTTT. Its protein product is CASSPGQFYSPLHF.

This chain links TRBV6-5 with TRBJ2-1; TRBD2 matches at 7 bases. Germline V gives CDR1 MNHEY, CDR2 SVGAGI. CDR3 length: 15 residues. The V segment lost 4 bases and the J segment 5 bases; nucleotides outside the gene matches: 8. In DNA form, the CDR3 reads TGTGCCAGCAGTTGGGGGGGGGTAGGGAACAATGAGCAGTTCTTC. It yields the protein CASSWGGVGNNEQFF.

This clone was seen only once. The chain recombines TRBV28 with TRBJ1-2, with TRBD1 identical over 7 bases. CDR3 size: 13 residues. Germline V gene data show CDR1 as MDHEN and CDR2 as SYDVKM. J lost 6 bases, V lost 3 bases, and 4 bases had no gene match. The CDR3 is CASSLGQGDGYTF. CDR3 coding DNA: TGTGCCAGCAGTTTGGGGCAGGGGGATGGCTACACCTTC.

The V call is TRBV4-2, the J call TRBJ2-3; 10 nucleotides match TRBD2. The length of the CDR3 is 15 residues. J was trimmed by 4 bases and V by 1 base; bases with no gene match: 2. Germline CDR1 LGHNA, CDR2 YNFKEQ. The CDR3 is CASSQGLAGADTQYF. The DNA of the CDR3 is TGTGCCAGCAGCCAAGGCCTAGCGGGGGCAGATACGCAGTATTTT.

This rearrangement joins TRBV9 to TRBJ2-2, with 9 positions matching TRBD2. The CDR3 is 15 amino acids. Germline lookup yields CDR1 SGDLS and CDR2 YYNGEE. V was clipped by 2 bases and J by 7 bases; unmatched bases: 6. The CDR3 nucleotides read TGTGCCAGCAGCGTCGGCGGGGGGGCCGTCGGGGAGCTGTTTTTT. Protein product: CASSVGGGAVGELFF.

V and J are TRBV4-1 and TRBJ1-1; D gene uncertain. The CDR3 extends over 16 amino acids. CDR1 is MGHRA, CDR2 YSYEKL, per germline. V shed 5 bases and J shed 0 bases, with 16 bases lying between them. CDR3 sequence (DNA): TGCGCCAGCAGCACATCACGGAGGCAGTTGAACACTGAAGCTTTCTTT. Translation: CASSTSRRQLNTEAFF.

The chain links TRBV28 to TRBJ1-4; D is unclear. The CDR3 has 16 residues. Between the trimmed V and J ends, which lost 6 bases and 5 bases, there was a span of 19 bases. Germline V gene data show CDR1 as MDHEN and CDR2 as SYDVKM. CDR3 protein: CASSPAGEGANEKLFF. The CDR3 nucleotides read TGTGCCAGCAGCCCGGCCGGGGAGGGAGCAAATGAAAAACTGTTTTTT.

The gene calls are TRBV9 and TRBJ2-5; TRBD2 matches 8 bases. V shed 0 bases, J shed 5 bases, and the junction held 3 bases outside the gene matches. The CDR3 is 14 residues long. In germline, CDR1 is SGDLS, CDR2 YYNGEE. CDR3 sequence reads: CASSVVPGGETQYF. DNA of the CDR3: TGTGCCAGCAGCGTAGTTCCGGGGGGGGAGACCCAGTACTTC.

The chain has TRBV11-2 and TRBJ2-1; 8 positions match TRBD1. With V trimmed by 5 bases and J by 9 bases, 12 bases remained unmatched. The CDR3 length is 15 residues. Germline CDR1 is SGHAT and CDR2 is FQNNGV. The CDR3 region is CASSPTTGDKVEQFF. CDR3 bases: TGTGCCAGCAGCCCGACGACAGGGGACAAGGTTGAGCAGTTCTTC.

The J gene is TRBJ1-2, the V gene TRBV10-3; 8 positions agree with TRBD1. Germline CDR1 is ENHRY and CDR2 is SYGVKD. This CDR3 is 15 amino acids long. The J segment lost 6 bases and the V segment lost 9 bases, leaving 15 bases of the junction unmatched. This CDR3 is CAITNGQGFGNGYTF. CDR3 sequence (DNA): TGTGCCATAACAAACGGACAGGGTTTCGGGAATGGCTACACCTTC.

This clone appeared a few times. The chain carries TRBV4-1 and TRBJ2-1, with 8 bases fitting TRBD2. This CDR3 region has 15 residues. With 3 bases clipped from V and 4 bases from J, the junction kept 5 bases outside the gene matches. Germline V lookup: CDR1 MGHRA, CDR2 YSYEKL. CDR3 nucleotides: TGCGCCAGCAGCCAGACGGGGGGGGATTACAATGAGCAGTTCTTC. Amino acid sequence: CASSQTGGDYNEQFF.

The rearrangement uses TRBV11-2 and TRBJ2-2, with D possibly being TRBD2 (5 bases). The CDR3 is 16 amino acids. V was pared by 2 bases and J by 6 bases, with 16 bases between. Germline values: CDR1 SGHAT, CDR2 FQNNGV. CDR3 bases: TGTGCCAGCAGCTTATTTCTCAGCCCCGGGGCCGGGGAGCTGTTTTTT. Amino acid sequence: CASSLFLSPGAGELFF. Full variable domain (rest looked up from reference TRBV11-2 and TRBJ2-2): EAGVAQSPRYKIIEKRQSVAFWCNPISGHATLYWYQQILGQGPKLLIQFQNNGVVDDSQLPKDRFSAERLKGVDSTLKIQPAKLEDSAVYLCASSLFLSPGAGELFFGEGSRLTVL.